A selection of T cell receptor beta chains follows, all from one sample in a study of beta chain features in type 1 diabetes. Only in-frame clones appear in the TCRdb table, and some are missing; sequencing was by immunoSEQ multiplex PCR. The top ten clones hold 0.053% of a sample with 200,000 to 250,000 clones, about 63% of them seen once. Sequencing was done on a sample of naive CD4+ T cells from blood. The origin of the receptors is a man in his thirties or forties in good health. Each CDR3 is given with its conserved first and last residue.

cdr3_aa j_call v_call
CASSMTRGETQYF TRBJ2-5 TRBV7-2
CAWSVGTVAFHNEQFF TRBJ2-1 TRBV30
CASSQQGPGELFF TRBJ2-2 TRBV14
CASSQRNLYNEQFF TRBJ2-1 TRBV11-2
CSVAPAGVGDEQFF TRBJ2-1 TRBV29-1
CASSLALIPGQREETQYF TRBJ2-5 TRBV7-9
CASSVTGNPDEQFF TRBJ2-1 TRBV9
CASSGILSTDTQYF TRBJ2-3 TRBV25-1
CASSRLTSERYNEQFF TRBJ2-1 TRBV13
CASSTRQGSYNEQFF TRBJ2-1 TRBV9
CASSGMGMNTEAFF TRBJ1-1 TRBV6-1
CASRSGIEQYF TRBJ2-7 TRBV6-6
CASSLGFEQYF TRBJ2-7 TRBV28
CASSPQVEIASTDTQYF TRBJ2-3 TRBV4-2
CASSPGTGVQPQHF TRBJ1-5 TRBV18
CALDRRNNEQFF TRBJ2-1 TRBV30
CASSRGATDTQYF TRBJ2-3 TRBV25-1
CASSSAQGRTDTQYF TRBJ2-3 TRBV11-2
CASSLAQPRNTGELFF TRBJ2-2 TRBV5-4
CAISADGDYGYTF TRBJ1-2 TRBV10-3
CASSLNIGNQPQHF TRBJ1-5 TRBV7-2
CSVETRSTGELFF TRBJ2-2 TRBV29-1
CASSLVVNDEQFF TRBJ2-1 TRBV5-1
CACSRRGALTDTQYF TRBJ2-3 TRBV30
CASSLDRPYEQYF TRBJ2-7 TRBV5-1
CASSQAYEQYF TRBJ2-7 TRBV7-9
CASSVSGNEQFF TRBJ2-1 TRBV25-1
CSVGVAGASTDTQYF TRBJ2-3 TRBV29-1
CAWRRDGFSGNTIYF TRBJ1-3 TRBV30
CSAQRDRGQNEQFF TRBJ2-1 TRBV29-1
CASSVGSVPYEQYF TRBJ2-7 TRBV9
CASSYTGDHIQYF TRBJ2-4 TRBV6-5
CASSSRDVGRTDTQYF TRBJ2-3 TRBV2
CASNLSPGQGNQPQHF TRBJ1-5 TRBV28
CASSPTSGRNYEQYF TRBJ2-7 TRBV28
CASTEGNTEAFF TRBJ1-1 TRBV6-1
CASSVASSGRGPNEQFF TRBJ2-1 TRBV9
CASSQDRGNTNYGYTF TRBJ1-2 TRBV4-1
CASSVDRGDSNQPQHF TRBJ1-5 TRBV5-6
CAWRHGDTQYF TRBJ2-3 TRBV30
CASSLEGLGEQYF TRBJ2-7 TRBV28
CASSVQGSGANVLTF TRBJ2-6 TRBV9
CASSVGSSGSYEQYF TRBJ2-7 TRBV9
CASSLGGGETQYF TRBJ2-5 TRBV11-2
CAWRVVAYEQYF TRBJ2-7 TRBV30
CASSAGTGLETQYF TRBJ2-5 TRBV9
CASSSGGLQTNEQFF TRBJ2-1 TRBV7-2
CAWSVLESKQYF TRBJ2-7 TRBV30
CASSIDRANTGELFF TRBJ2-2 TRBV6-4
CSAPGLNTGELFF TRBJ2-2 TRBV29-1
CASSGGTEAFF TRBJ1-1 TRBV7-9
CAWSYLGVDTQYF TRBJ2-3 TRBV30
CASSDDLEPQHF TRBJ1-5 TRBV25-1
CASSPPLAGGYNEQFF TRBJ2-1 TRBV4-2
CASSQVTGLHTGANVLTF TRBJ2-6 TRBV4-3
CSVERTAGYTF TRBJ1-2 TRBV29-1
CASSPWGTSNEQFF TRBJ2-1 TRBV7-9